What follows is one TCR beta chain and its context. The germline V gene has CDR1 MNHNS and CDR2 SASEGT. The length of the CDR3 is 13 residues. Trimming stripped 1 base from V and 4 bases from J, with 7 bases between. The data stem from a study of blood T cell repertoires in COVID-19. Assay: immunoSEQ multiplex PCR; the TCRdb copy retains only in-frame clones and omits some. Of around 400,000 clones detected, under 85% appear once; the ten largest clones hold about 4.8%. Living in 24 US areas, the participants were between 18 and 89 years of age. Self-reported history from a screening survey and questionnaire set each donor's cohort. Recovered status applied to Cohort 3 donors who had two consecutive negative PCRs. It also applied to those with clearance or with symptom resolution.

The sequenced sample consisted of PBMCs or T cells enriched from blood (not recorded which). The clonotype comes from a woman aged 50 to 65 who had recovered from COVID-19. The chain combines TRBV6-1 with TRBJ1-2, with D possibly being TRBD1 (5 bases). The CDR3 DNA reads as TGTGCCAGCAGTGAAGGACAGTCCTATGGCTACACCTTC. It is translated as CASSEGQSYGYTF.